The 9 T cell receptor beta chains below come from one sample, sequenced in a study of blood T cell repertoires in COVID-19. The method was immunoSEQ multiplex PCR; TCRdb's version includes in-frame clones alone and lacks a portion of them. The data show some 43,000 clones, over 75% seen once. The sample consisted of peripheral blood. These receptors all stem from a middle-aged man with active or convalescent COVID-19.

The sample holds many counts of this clone. V is TRBV6-1 and J is TRBJ2-1; TRBD2 agrees at 8 bases. The CDR3 consists of 15 residues. J gave up 7 bases and V 2 bases, and 7 bases lay outside the gene matches. Germline-derived CDR1 and CDR2 are MNHNS and SASEGT. The CDR3: CASSETLAEGNEQFF. The CDR3 DNA is TGTGCCAGCAGTGAAACACTAGCGGAGGGAAATGAGCAGTTCTTC.

The chain couples TRBV28 to TRBJ1-5; D might be TRBD1 (5 bases). Trimming shortened V by 6 bases and J by 9 bases, and 12 bases separated the two germline ends. The CDR3 has 12 residues. Germline assignment: CDR1 MDHEN and CDR2 SYDVKM. The CDR3 DNA sequence: TGTGCCAGCAGGCTAGGGGCTAGGCCCCAGCATTTT. It encodes CASRLGARPQHF. Using reference TRBV28 and TRBJ1-5 for the parts outside the CDR3, the full variable domain is DVKVTQSSRYLVKRTGEKVFLECVQDMDHENMFWYRQDPGLGLRLIYFSYDVKMKEKGDIPEGYSVSREKKERFSLILESASTNQTSMYLCASRLGARPQHFGDGTRLSIL.

This chain links TRBV5-1 with TRBJ1-6; no reliable D call. Trimming pared 4 bases from V and 10 bases from J, leaving 12 bases between. The germline CDR1 and CDR2 sequences are SGHRS and YFSETQ. The CDR3 sequence is 13 residues long. For the CDR3, the DNA is TGCGCCAGCAGCGCCGAGGGAGGCTCACCCCTCCACTTT. Protein sequence: CASSAEGGSPLHF.

V usage is TRBV29-1 and J usage is TRBJ2-7; weak D call: TRBD1 (5 bases). CDR1 is SQVTM, CDR2 ANQGSEA, per germline. The CDR3 runs to 12 residues. Trimming pared 3 bases from V and 1 base from J, leaving 7 bases between. The CDR3, as DNA: TGCAGCGTTGATCAGGGTTCCTACGAGCAGTACTTC. Translation gives CSVDQGSYEQYF.

The chain combines TRBV5-1 with TRBJ1-5; D is ambiguous. Trimming removed 4 bases from V and 0 bases from J, with 11 bases in between. The CDR3 extends over 15 amino acids. Per germline, CDR1 SGHRS and CDR2 YFSETQ. CDR3 protein: CASSLGLYSNQPQHF. The CDR3 DNA reads TGCGCCAGCAGCCTCGGACTTTATAGCAATCAGCCCCAGCATTTT.

The chain carries TRBV6-4 and TRBJ2-2, with TRBD2 matching 8 bases. With V trimmed by 8 bases and J by 3 bases, 14 bases remained unmatched. Looked up from germline, CDR1 is MRHNA and CDR2 is SNTAGT. There are 17 residues in the CDR3. CDR3 region: CASSESSGSGYTGELFF. CDR3 sequence (DNA): TGTGCCAGCTCAGAATCAAGCGGGAGCGGTTACACCGGGGAGCTGTTTTTT.

The rearrangement joins TRBV7-7 to TRBJ2-1, with 8 bases matching TRBD1. V was clipped by 5 bases and J by 5 bases; unmatched bases: 8. CDR1 is SSHAT and CDR2 is FNYEAQ in the germline V gene (reference sequence). There are 15 residues in the CDR3. CDR3 amino acids: CASSARQGWDNEQFF. CDR3 sequence (DNA): TGTGCCAGCAGCGCGCGACAGGGGTGGGACAATGAGCAGTTCTTC.

This sequence joins TRBV28 and TRBJ2-3; D ambiguous. There are 14 residues in the CDR3. Germline V CDR1 and CDR2: MDHEN, SYDVKM. The ends were cut back, 3 bases at V and 1 base at J, with 8 bases in the middle. CDR3 sequence reads: CASSFRQGTDTQYF. The CDR3, as DNA: TGTGCCAGCAGTTTCAGGCAGGGCACAGATACGCAGTATTTT. Full variable domain (outside the CDR3, taken from reference TRBV28 and TRBJ2-3): DVKVTQSSRYLVKRTGEKVFLECVQDMDHENMFWYRQDPGLGLRLIYFSYDVKMKEKGDIPEGYSVSREKKERFSLILESASTNQTSMYLCASSFRQGTDTQYFGPGTRLTVL.

This clone was found once. The chain recombines TRBV28 with TRBJ2-6; tentative D call: TRBD1 (6 bases). The CDR3 sequence is 16 residues long. In germline, CDR1 is MDHEN, CDR2 SYDVKM. Deletions cut 6 bases from V and 0 bases from J, with 12 bases between. This chain's CDR3 is CASSRTAASGANVLTF. The CDR3 DNA reads TGTGCCAGCAGCAGGACAGCGGCCTCTGGGGCCAACGTCCTGACTTTC.